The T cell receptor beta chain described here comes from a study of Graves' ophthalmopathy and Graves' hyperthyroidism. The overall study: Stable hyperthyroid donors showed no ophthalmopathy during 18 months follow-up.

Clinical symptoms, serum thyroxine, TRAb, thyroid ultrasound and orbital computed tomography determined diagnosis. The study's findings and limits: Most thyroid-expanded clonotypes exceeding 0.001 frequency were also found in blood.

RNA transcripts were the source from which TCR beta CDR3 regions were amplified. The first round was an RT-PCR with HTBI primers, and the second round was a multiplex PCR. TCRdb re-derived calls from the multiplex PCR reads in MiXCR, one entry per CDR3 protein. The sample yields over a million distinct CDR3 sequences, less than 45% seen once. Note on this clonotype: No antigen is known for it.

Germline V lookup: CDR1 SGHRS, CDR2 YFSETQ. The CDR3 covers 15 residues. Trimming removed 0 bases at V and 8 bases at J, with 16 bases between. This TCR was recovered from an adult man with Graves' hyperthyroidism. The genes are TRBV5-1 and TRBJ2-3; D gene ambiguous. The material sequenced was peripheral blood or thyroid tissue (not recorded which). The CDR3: CASSLDLSAKGTQYF. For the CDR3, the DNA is TGCGCCAGCAGCTTGGATCTTTCTGCTAAGGGTACGCAGTATTTT.